The 7 T cell receptor beta chains given below trace back to one sample, sequenced in a study of cytomegalovirus exposure and HLA in healthy donors. In the PCR, 60 Vbeta and 13 Jbeta primers were used. The table came from immunoSEQ multiplex PCR; TCRdb's copy has only in-frame clones and leaves some out. The sample carries around 67,000 clones, 80% to 90% recorded once. Sequencing used PBMCs. The receptors come from a woman aged 25 to 39 in good health and CMV-seropositive.

This clone was found once. A read error may produce the germline difference seen at one junction end. The genes are TRBV11-3 and TRBJ2-7; 11 bases are shared with TRBD1. The CDR3 totals 14 residues. Germline V gives CDR1 SGHNT, CDR2 YENEEA. The CDR3 region has the DNA TGTGCCGGCAGAAGATCCGGGACAGGGGGCGAGCAGTACTTC. This encodes CAGRRSGTGGEQYF.

The genes are TRBV29-1 and TRBJ1-2; D not certain. V dropped 8 bases and J dropped 4 bases, with 20 bases sitting between them. This CDR3 has 14 residues. From germline, CDR1 is SQVTM and CDR2 ANQGSEA. The CDR3 coding sequence is TGCAGCTCATTGAATCGGGGAACCCCCTATGGCTACACCTTC. Translating it yields CSSLNRGTPYGYTF.

The chain recombines TRBV2 with TRBJ1-2, with TRBD1 matching 7 bases. V trimming: 10 bases; J trimming: 4 bases; junction bases outside the gene matches: 9. CDR3 length: 13 amino acids. The germline V gene encodes CDR1 SNHLY and CDR2 FYNNEI. CDR3 sequence: CATHQTGRYGYTF. The CDR3 bases are TGTGCCACCCACCAGACAGGGCGCTATGGCTACACCTTC.

The chain combines TRBV5-1 with TRBJ1-6; 9 nucleotides agree with TRBD1. J lost 6 bases, V lost 6 bases, and 7 bases had no gene match. The germline V gene has CDR1 SGHRS and CDR2 YFSETQ. The CDR3 runs to 15 residues. The CDR3 region is CASKSWTGVNSPLHF. For the CDR3, the DNA is TGCGCCAGCAAATCATGGACAGGGGTTAATTCACCCCTCCACTTT. Complete variable domain (other parts from reference TRBV5-1 and TRBJ1-6): KAGVTQTPRYLIKTRGQQVTLSCSPISGHRSVSWYQQTPGQGLQFLFEYFSETQRNKGNFPGRFSGRQFSNSRSEMNVSTLELGDSALYLCASKSWTGVNSPLHFGNGTRLTVT.

The chain links TRBV5-1 to TRBJ2-7, with 9 bases matching TRBD1. The germline V gene has CDR1 SGHRS and CDR2 YFSETQ. V was clipped by 4 bases and J by 2 bases; unmatched bases: 7. This CDR3 has 15 amino acids. CDR3 region: CASSLGTGPPYEQYF. Written as DNA, the CDR3 is TGCGCCAGCAGCCTCGGGACAGGGCCTCCCTACGAGCAGTACTTC.

The table lists this clone with a count of one. The chain carries TRBV5-1 and TRBJ2-3; D perhaps matches TRBD2 (5 bases). The CDR3 has 13 amino acids. V was trimmed by 7 bases and J by 2 bases, leaving 11 bases between them. The V gene's germline CDR1 is SGHRS and CDR2 YFSETQ. CDR3 in amino acids: CASEAENTDTQYF. Here the CDR3 DNA reads TGCGCCAGCGAAGCGGAAAACACAGATACGCAGTATTTT.

The chain recombines TRBV19 with TRBJ1-5; D remains ambiguous. Trimming cost V 7 bases and J 0 bases, with 13 bases left between them. This CDR3 has 15 residues. Germline-derived CDR1 and CDR2 are LNHDA and SQIVND (reference sequence). DNA for the CDR3: TGTGCCAGTACCTGGTTCGCAGATAGCAATCAGCCCCAGCATTTT. Encoded protein: CASTWFADSNQPQHF.